The sequence of this TCR beta chain was determined in a study of human T cells and chemical hapten exposure. Study as a whole: Patch tests applied 0.01% DPC to the upper back, read at 6 days. Slight volume differences across pooled libraries mainly accounted for varying per-sample TCR yields.

Via MiXCR, TCRdb re-called the RACE reads, giving one row per CDR3 protein. This table holds 45,000 to 60,000 distinct CDR3 sequences, 8.5% to 10% found once. Time point noted: pre-sensitization, week 0. This sample's treatment: therapeutic diphenylcyclopropenone sensitization with weekly scalp DPC. Samples of blood were obtained prior to the application of each patch test. Each donor was an alopecia patient between 18 and 70 years of age who qualified for DPC. CDR3 length equals 11 residues. Trimming left V 4 bases short and J 2 bases short, with 6 bases between. CDR1 and CDR2 from the germline V gene are SQVTM and ANQGSEA.

The material sequenced was whole blood, taken in connection with sensitization to the hapten diphenylcyclopropenone (DPC). V and J are TRBV29-1 and TRBJ2-7; D is unclear. This receptor was taken from a woman aged 40 to 49 with alopecia areata. Some clones in this sample may be carry-over from other donors' samples. For the CDR3, the DNA is TGCAGCGTTGGTCCCACCTACGAGCAGTACTTC. Protein: CSVGPTYEQYF.